This passage covers 22 T cell receptor beta chains from one sample sequenced in a study of beta chain features in type 1 diabetes. The whole isolated RNA underwent reverse transcription, so sequencing captured expressed TCRB transcripts. Some clones are missing from TCRdb's copy, which holds only in-frame ones; the method was immunoSEQ multiplex PCR. In the table there are 100,000 to 150,000 clones, approximately 10% of which are singletons. Regarding the study as a whole: Shorter TCRB CDR3s, moderately but significantly so, were found in Type 1 diabetes patients in all four CD4+ subsets.

Their target antigens are unknown. The sequencing input was central memory CD4+ T cells from blood. Every receptor here comes from a man aged 25-45 years with type 1 diabetes.

The V call is TRBV9, the J call TRBJ2-7, with 8 bases aligning to TRBD1. The CDR3 is 14 amino acids. CDR1 and CDR2 from the germline V gene are SGDLS and YYNGEE. V lost 4 bases and J lost 2; bases outside the gene matches: 5. As DNA, the CDR3 is TGTGCCAGCAGCTCCGGGACAGGCCCCTACGAGCAGTACTTC. Protein product: CASSSGTGPYEQYF.

The chain links TRBV15 to TRBJ1-6; D possibly corresponds to TRBD1 (6 bases). Germline assignment: CDR1 LNHNV and CDR2 YYDKDF (reference sequence). This CDR3 has 16 amino acids. Trimming shortened V by 0 bases and J by 7 bases, and 13 bases separated the two germline ends. The CDR3 loop reads CATSRDIGGENSPLHF. CDR3 in DNA: TGTGCCACCAGCAGAGATATAGGGGGGGAAAATTCACCCCTCCACTTT.

The chain has TRBV6-8 and TRBJ1-5; TRBD1 matches 9 bases. The CDR3 spans 14 residues. The germline CDR1 and CDR2 sequences are MNHGY and SAAAGT. The ends lost 7 bases at V and 4 bases at J; junction bases unmatched: 5. The CDR3 coding sequence is TGTGCCAGCAAGCCCGACAGGGGGAATCAGCCCCAGCATTTT. Its translation: CASKPDRGNQPQHF.

This clone has more than one count but fewer than ten. V usage is TRBV2 and J usage is TRBJ2-2; a weak D match, TRBD1 (6 bases). V was trimmed by 5 bases and J by 8 bases, leaving 15 bases between them. There are 14 residues in the CDR3. CDR1 is SNHLY, CDR2 FYNNEI, per germline. This CDR3 is CASSRGQFKGELFF. The DNA of the CDR3 is TGTGCCAGCAGTAGAGGACAGTTTAAAGGGGAGCTGTTTTTT.

The rearrangement links TRBV5-6 to TRBJ2-4; maybe TRBD2 (6 bases). The germline V and J ends were trimmed by 1 base and 0 bases, with 8 bases remaining between them. CDR1 and CDR2 from the germline V gene are SGHDT and YYEEEE. CDR3 length: 15 residues. CDR3 coding DNA: TGTGCCAGCAGCTTGATGGGACTAGCCAAAAACATTCAGTACTTC. It encodes CASSLMGLAKNIQYF. The full variable domain, completed using reference TRBV5-6 and TRBJ2-4, is DAGVTQSPTHLIKTRGQQVTLRCSPKSGHDTVSWYQQALGQGPQFIFQYYEEEERQRGNFPDRFSGHQFPNYSSELNVNALLLGDSALYLCASSLMGLAKNIQYFGAGTRLSVL.

The chain carries TRBV5-1 and TRBJ2-1; the match to TRBD2 covers 8 bases. V shed 0 bases and J 2 bases; nucleotides not matched to a gene: 4. Germline V gene data show CDR1 as SGHRS and CDR2 as YFSETQ. The CDR3 length is 16 residues. CDR3 protein: CASSLGPAGAYNEQFF. The CDR3 DNA reads as TGCGCCAGCAGCTTGGGCCCAGCGGGGGCCTACAATGAGCAGTTCTTC.

This clone has more than one count but fewer than ten. V gene TRBV18 combines with J gene TRBJ2-2; maybe TRBD1 (6 bases). CDR1 KGHSH and CDR2 LQKENI come from the germline V gene. V lost 2 bases, J lost 8 bases, and 18 bases lay in between. This CDR3 region has 16 residues. The CDR3 region is CASSPTQGFGPGELFF. CDR3 in DNA: TGTGCCAGCTCACCAACACAGGGTTTCGGACCGGGGGAGCTGTTTTTT.

In this sample, this clone turned up a few times. The chain combines TRBV5-8 with TRBJ2-5; 7 nucleotides agree with TRBD2. The ends lost 6 bases at V and 2 bases at J; junction bases unmatched: 13. The CDR3 totals 16 residues. Germline loops: CDR1 SGHTS, CDR2 YDEGEE. This CDR3 reads CASILHLAARQETQYF. In DNA form, the CDR3 reads TGTGCCAGCATCCTTCACCTAGCGGCGAGACAAGAGACCCAGTACTTC.

This clone was seen a handful of times. The chain recombines TRBV11-2 with TRBJ2-3, with D possibly matching TRBD2 (6 bases). Germline assignment: CDR1 SGHAT and CDR2 FQNNGV. CDR3 length equals 16 residues. The V and J ends lost 3 bases and 2 bases respectively, with 15 bases between them. As DNA, the CDR3 is TGTGCCAGCAGCTTTCGCGGAGGGGACCCCACAGATACGCAGTATTTT. It translates to CASSFRGGDPTDTQYF.

This rearrangement joins TRBV2 to TRBJ2-7, with D tentatively TRBD2 (5 bases). V gave up 2 bases and J gave up 7 bases, with 12 bases separating them. CDR3 length: 13 residues. The V gene's germline CDR1 is SNHLY and CDR2 FYNNEI. CDR3 sequence (DNA): TGTGCCAGCAGTGAACCCGCCGGGGAAGAGCAGTACTTC. It codes for CASSEPAGEEQYF.

This clone has a handful of counts. The chain combines TRBV7-9 with TRBJ2-3; 11 bases are shared with TRBD2. This CDR3 comprises 15 residues. The junction had 7 bases not matched to a gene; V was cut back by 7 bases and J by 4 bases. Germline-derived CDR1 and CDR2 are SEHNR and FQNEAQ (reference sequence). The CDR3 reads CASTIAGGHPDTQYF. The CDR3 DNA reads TGTGCCAGCACCATAGCGGGGGGGCATCCAGATACGCAGTATTTT.

The chain has TRBV2 and TRBJ1-1; TRBD1 is a possible D gene (5 bases). CDR3 size: 13 residues. V was cut by 3 bases and J by 11 bases, with 16 bases left in between. CDR1 and CDR2 (germline): SNHLY, FYNNEI. CDR3 loop: CASSEGGTPAAFF. For the CDR3, the DNA is TGTGCCAGCAGTGAGGGCGGGACCCCAGCGGCTTTCTTT.

The genes are TRBV7-9 and TRBJ1-1; TRBD1 aligns across 9 bases. Germline CDR1 is SEHNR and CDR2 is FQNEAQ (reference sequence). The CDR3 has 15 amino acids. The trim removed 5 bases at V and 2 bases at J, leaving 6 bases unmatched. CDR3 in DNA: TGTGCCAGCAGCCTTGGGGACAGGGATAACACTGAAGCTTTCTTT. Its protein product is CASSLGDRDNTEAFF.

This clone was observed a handful of times. The chain couples TRBV5-1 to TRBJ2-7; 12 bases fit TRBD1. This CDR3 is built from 15 residues. CDR1 and CDR2 from the germline V gene are SGHRS and YFSETQ. J gave up 7 bases and V 0 bases, and 5 bases lay outside the gene matches. The CDR3 sequence: CASSLAGQGAGEQYF. In nucleotides, the CDR3 is TGCGCCAGCAGCTTGGCGGGACAGGGGGCGGGGGAGCAGTACTTC.

The chain couples TRBV18 to TRBJ2-7; D is ambiguous. Trimming cost V 4 bases and J 7 bases, with 14 bases left between them. Germline assignment: CDR1 KGHSH and CDR2 LQKENI. The CDR3 spans 13 residues. The CDR3 reads CASSRSIGEEQYF. CDR3 nucleotide sequence: TGTGCCAGCTCACGGAGTATCGGAGAGGAGCAGTACTTC.

The rearrangement uses TRBV9 and TRBJ2-7, with 8 nucleotides matching TRBD1. J was trimmed by 9 bases and V by 5 bases; bases with no gene match: 10. This CDR3 spans 13 amino acids. The V gene's germline CDR1 is SGDLS and CDR2 YYNGEE. CDR3 loop: CASSGTQQGGQYF. The CDR3, as DNA: TGTGCCAGCAGTGGAACCCAACAGGGGGGGCAGTACTTC.

This clone was recorded a few times. The chain employs TRBV19 and TRBJ2-5, with TRBD1 identical over 8 bases. Germline-derived CDR1 and CDR2 are LNHDA and SQIVND (reference sequence). The CDR3 has 13 amino acids. V dropped 5 bases and J dropped 5; count of bases not matched to a gene: 4. CDR3 DNA: TGTGCCAGTAGTTTCAACAGGGGGGAGACCCAGTACTTC. Its translation is CASSFNRGETQYF.

This clone has a handful of counts. The chain has TRBV7-2 and TRBJ1-5; D perhaps matches TRBD1 (5 bases). The V gene lost 5 bases and the J gene lost 9 bases, with 14 bases spanning the gap. This CDR3 region has 13 residues. CDR1 is SGHTA, CDR2 FQGNSA, per germline. The CDR3 loop is CASSRQSDLPQHF. DNA for the CDR3: TGTGCCAGCAGCCGACAGAGTGACTTGCCCCAGCATTTT.

This chain connects TRBV5-1 to TRBJ1-1, with 7 nucleotides matching TRBD1. This CDR3 is 13 amino acids long. V gave up 4 bases and J gave up 11 bases; unmatched junction bases: 11. CDR1 and CDR2 from the germline V gene are SGHRS and YFSETQ. The chain's CDR3 is CASSQITQGRAFF. CDR3 in DNA: TGCGCCAGCAGCCAAATTACACAGGGGAGGGCTTTCTTT. The whole variable domain, filled in from reference TRBV5-1 and TRBJ1-1, reads KAGVTQTPRYLIKTRGQQVTLSCSPISGHRSVSWYQQTPGQGLQFLFEYFSETQRNKGNFPGRFSGRQFSNSRSEMNVSTLELGDSALYLCASSQITQGRAFFGQGTRLTVV.

This clone occurred a few times. The gene calls are TRBV7-9 and TRBJ1-1; weak D call: TRBD1 (5 bases). Trimming removed 5 bases from V and 11 bases from J, with 15 bases in between. Germline V gene sequence: CDR1 SEHNR, CDR2 FQNEAQ (reference sequence). There are 12 residues in the CDR3. CDR3 sequence reads: CASSRQSLRAFF. CDR3 nucleotide sequence: TGTGCCAGCAGCCGACAGTCGCTCAGGGCTTTCTTT.

The chain employs TRBV14 and TRBJ2-7, with a weak D call TRBD1 (5 bases). V was pared by 6 bases and J by 3 bases, with 12 bases between. The CDR3 runs to 13 residues. CDR1 and CDR2 (germline): SGHDN, FVKESK. CDR3 DNA: TGTGCCAGCAGTTTAGAAGACAGCTACGAGCAGTACTTC. Encoded protein: CASSLEDSYEQYF.

This clone appeared a few times. Other DNA sequences in this sample translate to the same CDR3. J is TRBJ1-1 and V is TRBV7-9; a weak D match, TRBD1 (5 bases). CDR3 length: 14 amino acids. V was trimmed by 2 bases and J by 1 base, leaving 8 bases between them. Germline-derived CDR1 and CDR2 are SEHNR and FQNEAQ (reference sequence). The CDR3 region has the DNA TGTGCCAGCAGCTTACAGGGCGGGAACACTGAAGCTTTCTTT. Residues: CASSLQGGNTEAFF.